This T cell receptor beta chain was sequenced in a study of cytomegalovirus exposure and HLA in healthy donors. This clone was observed once. The antigen remains unidentified. At one end, the junction sequence differs from germline, possibly due to a read error. At the DNA level, this CDR3 is encoded by other sequences in the same sample as well. Per the germline V gene, CDR1 is MNHNS and CDR2 is SASEGT. The CDR3 runs 13 residues. PCR primers comprised 60 Vbeta and 13 Jbeta primers. Data came from immunoSEQ multiplex PCR; TCRdb stores just in-frame clones and leaves some out. The table lists around 150,000 clones, 50% to 75% of them singletons, with under 2.5% in the top ten. Study findings and constraints: Clonal expansion, a later analysis showed, was greater in HLA-associated TCR beta chains than in equally common others. Researchers counted 164 TCR beta chains as cytomegalovirus-associated. The study carried out a later analysis of TCR beta sequences. It associated approximately 17,000 of them with specific HLA alleles at a false discovery rate of 0.05.

The V gene is TRBV6-1, the J gene TRBJ1-1; unclear D gene. What was sequenced was PBMCs. The TCR originated in a woman aged 40 to 55 in good health and CMV-seronegative. The CDR3: CASSEGAVSEAFF. DNA of the CDR3: TGTGCCAGCAGCGAAGGAGCGGTGAGTGAAGCTTTCTTT.